Sequencing of this T cell receptor beta chain was carried out in a study of T cell responses to AZD1222 COVID-19 vaccine. Study findings and constraints: At study baseline, merely over 5 AZD1222 recipients were seropositive. Vaccine-associated CD4 TCRs ranged over spike, dominating at 160-218 and 743-854.

CDR1 and CDR2 from the germline V gene are SGHAT and FQNNGV. The length of the CDR3 is 14 residues. V lost 5 bases and J 2 bases, leaving 12 bases between the germline ends. Only in-frame clones appear in the TCRdb table, and some are missing; sequencing was by immunoSEQ multiplex PCR. The sample lists about 120,000 clones, about 91% seen once, with about 5% in the top ten. In regard to this clone: The antigen is not known.

This TCR derives from an adult in good health. V and J are TRBV11-2 and TRBJ1-2; no clear D. Specimen: peripheral blood, collected on day 0 of AZD1222 vaccination. In DNA form, the CDR3 reads TGTGCCAGCAGCCAATCTTTGGGAAACTATGGCTACACCTTC. Translation: CASSQSLGNYGYTF.